These 10 T cell receptor beta chains came from one sample sequenced in a study of T-cell reconstitution after alpha-beta-depleted transplantation in children. Preparing the TCRbeta library involved the use of unique molecular identifiers. TCRdb redid the calling of the PCR reads with MiXCR, one entry per CDR3 protein. The table has fewer than 550,000 distinct CDR3 sequences, roughly 10% seen once; the top ten hold approximately 15%. This specimen was PBMCs, mostly from graft donor cells, taken 180 days after TCRalphabeta/CD19-depleted stem cell transplant. Receptor source: a female patient aged 2-15 years who had a stem cell transplant for aplastic anemia, so the T cells may come from the graft donor.

The V and J genes are TRBV30 and TRBJ2-7, with D unresolved. The CDR3 contains 11 residues. V was trimmed by 3 bases and J by 5 bases, leaving 8 bases between them. Germline loops: CDR1 GTSNPN, CDR2 SVGIG (reference sequence). CDR3 sequence: CAWSVRHEQYF. CDR3 nucleotides: TGTGCCTGGAGCGTCCGCCACGAGCAGTACTTC.

In its sample, this clonotype was seen a few times. The J gene is TRBJ2-1, the V gene TRBV25-1; 12 nucleotides match TRBD2. V shed 1 base and J 8 bases; nucleotides not matched to a gene: 12. There are 18 residues in the CDR3. Germline loops: CDR1 MGHDK, CDR2 SYGVNS. CDR3 DNA: TGTGCCAGCAGTGAATTGGACCGACTAGCGGGAGTTTCCGATGAGCAGTTCTTC. Its translation is CASSELDRLAGVSDEQFF.

This clonotype has only a few counts. The V and J genes are TRBV20-1 and TRBJ2-5, with TRBD2 matching over 7 bases. The V gene end was trimmed by 6 bases and the J gene end by 4 bases; junction bases not matched to a gene: 20. The CDR3 totals 17 residues. Germline values: CDR1 DFQATT, CDR2 SNEGSKA (reference sequence). The CDR3 DNA sequence: TGCAGTGCCCAGACATACCGGGCGGGAGCGTGGAGAGAGACCCAGTACTTC. It encodes CSAQTYRAGAWRETQYF.

There are a few counts of this clonotype. The chain uses TRBV12-3 or TRBV12-4 and TRBJ2-5, with D perhaps being TRBD1 or TRBD2 (6 bases each). The CDR3 sequence is 12 residues long. Deletions cut 8 bases from V and 2 bases from J, with 9 bases between. The CDR3, as DNA: TGTGCCAGCGAAGGGGGGCAAGAGACCCAGTACTTC. Translating gives CASEGGQETQYF.

V usage is TRBV28 and J usage is TRBJ2-7; unclear D gene. The CDR3 totals 12 residues. CDR1 and CDR2 from the germline V gene are MDHEN and SYDVKM. V was clipped by 3 bases and J by 5 bases, with 8 bases between them. In DNA form, the CDR3 reads TGTGCCAGCAGTTTCAGGATCCACGAGCAGTACTTC. It yields the protein CASSFRIHEQYF. Combining the CDR3 with reference TRBV28 and TRBJ2-7 gives the whole variable domain DVKVTQSSRYLVKRTGEKVFLECVQDMDHENMFWYRQDPGLGLRLIYFSYDVKMKEKGDIPEGYSVSREKKERFSLILESASTNQTSMYLCASSFRIHEQYFGPGTRLTVT.

This clonotype was recorded a few times. The V call is TRBV12-3 or TRBV12-4, the J call TRBJ2-2, with D uncertain. V was clipped by 6 bases and J by 1 base, with 12 bases between them. The CDR3 loop spans 15 amino acids. The CDR3 sequence: CASRAYAKNTGELFF. In nucleotides, the CDR3 is TGTGCCAGCAGGGCTTACGCAAAGAACACCGGGGAGCTGTTTTTT.

This clonotype was seen a few times. The CDR3 coding sequence is TGTGCCAGCAGCTCTAGGGTGGGACAGGGTATGCTAGCTTTCCCCTACGAGCAGTACTTC. Its translation is CASSSRVGQGMLAFPYEQYF. V usage is TRBV11-2 and J usage is TRBJ2-7, with 9 bases matching TRBD1. Trimming removed 4 bases from V and 2 bases from J; junction bases left unmatched: 21. CDR1 SGHAT and CDR2 FQNNGV come from the germline V gene. The CDR3 covers 20 residues.

The chain couples TRBV28 to TRBJ2-7; TRBD1 is a possible D gene (6 bases). Germline CDR1 is MDHEN and CDR2 is SYDVKM. V was cut by 4 bases and J by 0 bases, with 7 bases left in between. This CDR3 spans 13 amino acids. The CDR3 region is CASSSGDSYEQYV. The CDR3 DNA reads TGTGCCAGCAGTTCAGGGGACTCCTACGAGCAGTACGTC.

This clonotype was observed a few times. The chain recombines TRBV6-1 with TRBJ1-6; 8 bases align to TRBD1. This CDR3 has 16 amino acids. Germline CDR1 reads MNHNS; CDR2 reads SASEGT. The V and J ends lost 8 bases and 6 bases, in that order; junction bases with no gene match: 12. CDR3 DNA sequence: TGTGCCAGCTGGCAGGGGGCCACTCTGTCTAATTCACCCCTCCACTTT. It translates to CASWQGATLSNSPLHF.

V is TRBV4-3 and J is TRBJ2-1, with D possibly TRBD2 on 5 matching bases. Per the germline V gene, CDR1 is LGHNA and CDR2 is YSLEER. The length of the CDR3 is 15 residues. The V end lost 2 bases, the J end lost 0 bases, and 8 bases lay between the germline ends. The CDR3 bases are TGCGCCAGCAGCCAAAGAACTAGCTCCTACAATGAGCAGTTCTTC. The encoded protein is CASSQRTSSYNEQFF.